The rows below give T cell receptor beta chains drawn from one sample of a study of blood T cells in healthy people across ages. TCRdb reanalysed the 5' RACE reads using MiXCR and keeps one entry per CDR3 protein. The sample holds around 1,500,000 distinct CDR3 sequences; approximately 30% are singletons and the top ten take about 7.7%. Input material: blood. These receptors were taken from a woman aged 25 to 39 in good health. CDR3s include the opening cysteine and the closing phenylalanine or tryptophan.

j_gene | v_gene | CDR3aa
TRBJ2-4 | TRBV9 | CASTRAGKNIQYF
NA | TRBV13 | CASSPAAPGQIYEQYF
TRBJ2-5 | TRBV12-3/TRBV12-4 | CASSSASQGGTYDQYF
TRBJ1-2 | TRBV6-2/TRBV6-3 | CASRTTGVVYGYTF
TRBJ1-2 | TRBV6-2/TRBV6-3 | CASSQKGAYYGYTF
TRBJ2-5 | TRBV7-3 | CASGSCRVETQYF
TRBJ1-1 | TRBV5-1 | CASSHPGTGNTEAFF
TRBJ2-1 | TRBV20-1 | CSAFRTSGGNEQFF
TRBJ2-7 | TRBV20-1 | CSARDQRGGSYEQYF
TRBJ2-7 | TRBV5-1 | CASSSLAGGLYEQYF
TRBJ2-5 | TRBV12-3/TRBV12-4 | CASREGQGPQGTQYF
TRBJ2-7 | TRBV20-1 | CSASRGQGAEEQYF
TRBJ1-1 | TRBV2 | CASSVLRTDGEAFF
TRBJ2-7 | TRBV15 | CATSKDPGLNYEQYF
TRBJ1-2 | TRBV7-2 | CASSFRRGLGYTF
TRBJ2-7 | TRBV5-1 | CASTRTGSYEQYF
TRBJ2-5 | TRBV7-2 | CASSLVAGRVQYF
TRBJ2-7 | TRBV28 | CASRSTDRGTYEQYF
TRBJ1-5 | TRBV10-2 | CASSPTGRDQPQHF
TRBJ2-1 | TRBV2 | CASTRALAGDEQFF
TRBJ2-5 | TRBV5-1 | CASSPTGQQSPFNEQYF
TRBJ2-7 | TRBV7-2 | CASSRTSGTNYEQYF
TRBJ2-7 | TRBV14 | CASSQGFTRSYEQYF
TRBJ2-1 | TRBV24-1 | CATSDEGGYSYNEQFF
TRBJ1-2 | TRBV6-5 | CASSYSGQGKGSDYGYTF
NA | TRBV5-6 | CASSLGLKYEQYF
TRBJ2-7 | TRBV6-2/TRBV6-3 | CASSPRGGHGYEQYF
TRBJ2-3 | TRBV9 | CASSVSGGYTDTQYF
TRBJ2-1 | TRBV27 | CASSFMTGSDEQFF
TRBJ2-6 | TRBV28 | CASSPARGSGANVLTF
TRBJ2-3 | TRBV18 | CASSPRGTDTQYF
TRBJ2-7 | TRBV10-3 | CAISVAGVGYEQYF
TRBJ2-3 | TRBV11-2 | CAGERGRAFTDTQYF
TRBJ2-3 | TRBV9 | CASSADMSTDTQYF
TRBJ2-3 | TRBV12-3/TRBV12-4 | CASISGVDTDAQYF
TRBJ2-3 | TRBV7-2 | CASSRRQGITDTQYF
TRBJ2-3 | TRBV24-1 | CATRRTECPDTQYF
TRBJ2-7 | TRBV20-1 | CSARDRGSPGYEQYF